This T cell receptor (beta chain) was recovered during a study of cytomegalovirus exposure and HLA in healthy donors. The CDR3 sequence is 14 residues long. V lost 0 bases to trimming and J lost 3 bases, with 9 bases between them. Germline V lookup: CDR1 SEHNR, CDR2 FQNEAQ (reference sequence). Primers: 60 Vbeta forward and 13 Jbeta reverse. Only in-frame clones appear in the TCRdb table, and some are missing; sequencing was by immunoSEQ multiplex PCR. This sample's table has under 200,000 clones. The chain has TRBV7-9 and TRBJ2-7, with D perhaps matching TRBD2 (5 bases). The sequencing input was PBMCs. This sequence originates from a man aged 30 to 39 in good health and CMV-seronegative. DNA of the CDR3: TGTGCCAGCAGCTTAGCAGGACTGATCTACGAGCAGTACTTC. Translating it yields CASSLAGLIYEQYF.